These 24 T cell receptor beta chains share one sample of origin, sequenced in a study of blood T cell repertoires in COVID-19. Some clones are missing from TCRdb's copy, which holds only in-frame ones; the method was immunoSEQ multiplex PCR. The sample includes 100,000 to 150,000 clones, about 89% of them seen just once. Source material: peripheral blood. These receptors were obtained from a woman aged 60-70 years with acute or convalescent COVID-19.

The chain uses TRBV7-9 and TRBJ2-7; 12 bases are a match to TRBD2. Germline trimming cut 5 bases from V and 2 bases from J; bases unmatched to any gene: 10. The CDR3 has 17 amino acids. Germline values: CDR1 SEHNR, CDR2 FQNEAQ (reference sequence). As DNA, the CDR3 is TGTGCCAGCAGCCCGCTAGCGGGAGGGTACCCCCCCTACGAGCAGTACGTC. Translating gives CASSPLAGGYPPYEQYV.

This clone was observed a few times. The genes are TRBV6-5 and TRBJ1-4, with D possibly being TRBD1 (6 bases). CDR1 and CDR2 from the germline V gene are MNHEY and SVGAGI. The CDR3 totals 14 residues. V lost 4 bases and J 5 bases, leaving 11 bases between the germline ends. CDR3 sequence reads: CASSSGQENEKLFF. The DNA of the CDR3 is TGTGCCAGCAGTTCGGGACAAGAAAATGAAAAACTGTTTTTT.

The chain's CDR3 is CASSLAGDQETQYF. CDR3 coding DNA: TGCGCCAGCAGCTTAGCGGGAGACCAAGAGACCCAGTACTTC. The V and J genes are TRBV4-1 and TRBJ2-5; TRBD2 matches at 9 bases. Germline V CDR1 and CDR2: MGHRA, YSYEKL. This CDR3 is built from 14 residues. V shed 5 bases and J 0 bases; nucleotides not matched to a gene: 1.

The CDR3: CASSIQTAIYGYTF. CDR3 coding DNA: TGTGCCAGCAGTATCCAGACAGCAATCTATGGCTACACCTTC. The V gene is TRBV28, the J gene TRBJ1-2; tentative D call: TRBD1 (5 bases). Germline V CDR1 and CDR2: MDHEN, SYDVKM. The V end lost 5 bases, the J end lost 4 bases, and 14 bases lay between the germline ends. The CDR3 has 14 residues.

The chain recombines TRBV6-5 with TRBJ2-3, with 7 bases aligning to TRBD2. After removal of 6 bases from V and 1 base from J, the junction contained 7 bases not matched to a gene. The CDR3 runs 15 residues. Germline assignment: CDR1 MNHEY and CDR2 SVGAGI. CDR3 in DNA: TGTGCCAGCAGGTACGCTAGCGGACGCACAGATACGCAGTATTTT. Its translation: CASRYASGRTDTQYF.

V is TRBV11-2 and J is TRBJ2-2; D possibly corresponds to TRBD1 (6 bases). CDR1 and CDR2 (germline): SGHAT, FQNNGV. The CDR3 is 17 amino acids. V was shortened by 1 base and J by 0 bases, with 12 bases between the two germline ends. The CDR3 region is CASSLGGRLSNTGELFF. CDR3 DNA sequence: TGTGCCAGCAGCTTAGGGGGGCGGCTATCGAACACCGGGGAGCTGTTTTTT. Looking up the rest from reference TRBV11-2 and TRBJ2-2 gives the full variable domain: EAGVAQSPRYKIIEKRQSVAFWCNPISGHATLYWYQQILGQGPKLLIQFQNNGVVDDSQLPKDRFSAERLKGVDSTLKIQPAKLEDSAVYLCASSLGGRLSNTGELFFGEGSRLTVL.

J is TRBJ2-7 and V is TRBV6-5, with TRBD1 identical over 10 bases. Germline V gene data show CDR1 as MNHEY and CDR2 as SVGAGI. V trimming: 7 bases; J trimming: 1 base; junction bases outside the gene matches: 7. This CDR3 is built from 15 residues. This CDR3 reads CASNRDRGDSYEQYV. Written as DNA, the CDR3 is TGTGCCAGCAACCGGGACAGGGGCGATTCCTACGAGCAGTACGTC.

This clone was recorded only once. The rearrangement joins TRBV12-3 or TRBV12-4 to TRBJ2-3; D may be TRBD2 (5 bases). The CDR3 extends over 13 amino acids. The V end was cut by 7 bases, the J end by 0 bases, with 8 bases between. The CDR3 region has the DNA TGTGCCAGCAATAGACTAAGCACAGATACGCAGTATTTT. Its protein product is CASNRLSTDTQYF.

This chain uses TRBV27 with TRBJ1-1, with D possibly being TRBD1 (6 bases). Germline loops: CDR1 MNHEY, CDR2 SMNVEV (reference sequence). The CDR3 is 14 amino acids. Trimming cost V 0 bases and J 5 bases, with 10 bases left between them. The CDR3 loop is CASSLSQGPTEAFF. In DNA form, the CDR3 reads TGTGCCAGCAGTTTATCCCAGGGGCCAACTGAAGCTTTCTTT.

The chain employs TRBV29-1 and TRBJ2-3; TRBD2 agrees at 7 bases. With V trimmed by 8 bases and J by 2 bases, 10 bases remained unmatched. The V gene's germline CDR1 is SQVTM and CDR2 ANQGSEA. CDR3 length: 14 residues. The CDR3 region is CSIAGERNTDTQYF. In DNA form, the CDR3 reads TGCAGCATTGCGGGGGAACGGAACACAGATACGCAGTATTTT.

The sample holds one count of this clone. The chain uses TRBV30 and TRBJ2-2; D possibly corresponds to TRBD1 (6 bases). V gave up 5 bases and J gave up 1 base, with 11 bases separating them. Germline loops: CDR1 GTSNPN, CDR2 SVGIG (reference sequence). CDR3 length equals 14 residues. This CDR3 is CAWEQGLNTGELFF. The CDR3 nucleotides are TGTGCCTGGGAACAGGGATTGAACACCGGGGAGCTGTTTTTT. Full variable domain (missing parts from reference TRBV30 and TRBJ2-2): SQTIHQWPATLVQPVGSPLSLECTVEGTSNPNLYWYRQAAGRGLQLLFYSVGIGQISSEVPQNLSASRPQDRQFILSSKKLLLSDSGFYLCAWEQGLNTGELFFGEGSRLTVL.

The CDR3 DNA follows: TGTGCCACCAGCAGAGATCCCCAGCGGGGCTACGAGCAGTACTTC. Translation gives CATSRDPQRGYEQYF. V usage is TRBV15 and J usage is TRBJ2-7, with 7 bases that match TRBD2. This CDR3 spans 15 amino acids. Germline V gene lookup returns CDR1 LNHNV and CDR2 YYDKDF (reference sequence). V gave up 0 bases and J gave up 3 bases; unmatched junction bases: 5.

J is TRBJ2-7 and V is TRBV2; perhaps TRBD1 as D (5 bases). Germline lookup yields CDR1 SNHLY and CDR2 FYNNEI. V was clipped by 5 bases and J by 4 bases, with 15 bases between them. This CDR3 spans 14 amino acids. CDR3 bases: TGTGCCAGCAGTAAGACAGATTACTCTTACGAGCAGTACTTC. Its protein product is CASSKTDYSYEQYF.

This chain connects TRBV28 to TRBJ2-7; tentatively, D is TRBD1 (6 bases). The CDR3 covers 16 residues. V was trimmed by 3 bases and J by 0 bases, leaving 15 bases between them. The germline gives CDR1 MDHEN, CDR2 SYDVKM. The CDR3 spells CASSLSDRSSSYEQYV. The DNA for the CDR3 is TGTGCCAGCAGTTTGTCTGACAGGAGCAGCTCCTACGAGCAGTACGTC.

V and J are TRBV6-5 and TRBJ2-1; 12 nucleotides line up with TRBD2. V lost 6 bases and J lost 7; bases outside the gene matches: 1. The CDR3 covers 13 residues. Germline CDR1 is MNHEY and CDR2 is SVGAGI. CDR3 in amino acids: CASSGTSGNEQFF. In nucleotides, the CDR3 is TGTGCCAGCAGCGGGACTAGCGGGAATGAGCAGTTCTTC.

This clone was detected once. The chain is built from TRBV5-5 and TRBJ2-2; 10 nucleotides match TRBD1. CDR3 length: 15 amino acids. Germline values: CDR1 SGHKS, CDR2 YYEKEE (reference sequence). J gave up 7 bases and V 7 bases, and 10 bases lay outside the gene matches. CDR3 region: CASSGGQGFGGELFF. The CDR3 DNA follows: TGTGCCAGCTCCGGGGGACAGGGGTTCGGCGGGGAGCTGTTTTTT.

To note about this clone: One end of the junction fails to match germline, which may point to a read error. The chain is built from TRBV2 and TRBJ2-3; D is undetermined. Germline V CDR1 and CDR2: SNHLY, FYNNEI. The CDR3 consists of 14 residues. CDR3 DNA sequence: TGTGCCAGCAGGGAAGTTATCTCCGCAGATACGCAGTATTTT. Its translation: CASREVISADTQYF.

The rearrangement joins TRBV11-2 to TRBJ2-2; 9 nucleotides align to TRBD2. Per germline, CDR1 SGHAT and CDR2 FQNNGV. The CDR3 loop spans 15 amino acids. V gave up 5 bases and J gave up 5 bases; unmatched junction bases: 6. Written as DNA, the CDR3 is TGTGCCAGCAGCCTGGTAGCGGGAGTGACCGGGGAGCTGTTTTTT. Translated, it gives CASSLVAGVTGELFF.

The V gene is TRBV7-9, the J gene TRBJ1-4; TRBD1 matches 9 bases. This CDR3 region has 17 residues. V lost 1 base, J lost 6 bases, and 9 bases stayed unmatched. Germline assignment: CDR1 SEHNR and CDR2 FQNEAQ (reference sequence). The CDR3 here is CASSLVPGQGEYEKLFF. CDR3 bases: TGTGCCAGCAGCTTAGTCCCGGGACAGGGAGAATATGAAAAACTGTTTTTT.

This sequence joins TRBV28 and TRBJ1-5, with 7 nucleotides matching TRBD1. V gave up 6 bases and J gave up 0 bases; unmatched junction bases: 5. Germline-derived CDR1 and CDR2 are MDHEN and SYDVKM. CDR3 size: 15 residues. In DNA, the CDR3 is TGTGCCAGCAGCAACAGGGGCTATAGCAATCAGCCCCAGCATTTT. It translates to CASSNRGYSNQPQHF.

This clone was detected once. The J gene is TRBJ2-3, the V gene TRBV6-5, with a weak D call TRBD2 (5 bases). This CDR3 is 15 amino acids long. In germline, CDR1 is MNHEY, CDR2 SVGAGI. Trimming removed 2 bases from V and 1 base from J, with 10 bases in between. This CDR3 is CASSYLLAGTDTQYF. The DNA for the CDR3 is TGTGCCAGCAGTTACCTCCTAGCCGGCACAGATACGCAGTATTTT.

The J gene is TRBJ2-3, the V gene TRBV6-5; TRBD2 matches 8 bases. The V gene's germline CDR1 is MNHEY and CDR2 SVGAGI. The trim removed 6 bases at V and 2 bases at J, leaving 7 bases unmatched. CDR3 length: 15 amino acids. CDR3: CASRLELAVTDTQYF. As DNA, the CDR3 is TGTGCCAGCAGATTAGAACTAGCGGTCACAGATACGCAGTATTTT.

The V gene is TRBV27, the J gene TRBJ1-2; 7 bases are a match to TRBD1. The CDR3 extends over 13 amino acids. V was clipped by 5 bases and J by 5 bases; unmatched bases: 5. In germline, CDR1 is MNHEY, CDR2 SMNVEV (reference sequence). CDR3 protein: CASSHDRAYGYTF. The DNA of the CDR3 is TGTGCCAGCAGTCACGACAGGGCTTATGGCTACACCTTC.

The chain has TRBV7-9 and TRBJ1-2; TRBD1 aligns across 9 bases. CDR3 length: 13 residues. Per germline, CDR1 SEHNR and CDR2 FQNEAQ (reference sequence). Trimming took 4 bases from V and 9 from J; bases not matched to a gene: 6. The CDR3 DNA reads as TGTGCCAGCAGCTCCGGGACAGGGCTTAGCTACACCTTC. Amino acid sequence: CASSSGTGLSYTF. The complete variable domain, with remaining parts taken from reference TRBV7-9 and TRBJ1-2, reads DTGVSQNPRHKITKRGQNVTFRCDPISEHNRLYWYRQTLGQGPEFLTYFQNEAQLEKSRLLSDRFSAERPKGSFSTLEIQRTEQGDSAMYLCASSSGTGLSYTFGSGTRLTVV.